A single sample is the source of the 16 T cell receptor beta chains below, sequenced in a study of T cell repertoires in cytomegalovirus infection. These receptors have no identified antigens. Each CDR3 protein gets one entry after TCRdb re-called the reads with MiXCR. The sample carries about 770,000 distinct CDR3 sequences, just under 30% recorded once. The sequencing used cultured CD8+ T cells from PBMCs, collected from culture after CMV antigen stimulation. These receptor sequences come from a human donor in good health (CMV status not recorded). Some clones in this sample may be carry-over from other donors' samples.

This clonotype has just a few counts. The chain couples TRBV12-3 or TRBV12-4 to TRBJ2-1; the D gene is possibly TRBD2 (7 bases). V was cut by 2 bases and J by 8 bases, with 13 bases left in between. This CDR3 has 14 residues. The CDR3 DNA follows: TGTGCCAGCAGTTTAAACTGGGGGGGCGATGAGCAGTTCTTC. Protein sequence: CASSLNWGGDEQFF.

This clonotype has a single count. CDR3 sequence reads: CASTDGPENEQFF. The CDR3 DNA follows: TGTGCCAGCACCGACGGTCCTGAGAATGAGCAGTTCTTC. J is TRBJ2-1 and V is TRBV7-3; D is unclear. V was trimmed by 7 bases and J by 7 bases, leaving 14 bases between them. Looked up from germline, CDR1 is SGHTA and CDR2 is FQGTGA. The CDR3 is made up of 13 amino acids. The variable domain in full, completed from reference TRBV7-3 and TRBJ2-1, reads GAGVSQTPSNKVTEKGKYVELRCDPISGHTALYWYRQSLGQGPEFLIYFQGTGAADDSGLPNDRFFAVRPEGSVSTLKIQRTERGDSAVYLCASTDGPENEQFFGPGTRLTVL.

In its sample, this clonotype was seen a few times. The chain uses TRBV7-9 and TRBJ2-7; D ambiguous. From germline, CDR1 is SEHNR and CDR2 FQNEAQ (reference sequence). The CDR3 loop spans 14 amino acids. Trimming left V 5 bases short and J 1 base short, with 12 bases between. CDR3 region: CASSTAPQSYEQYV. The CDR3 nucleotides are TGTGCCAGCAGCACCGCGCCTCAATCCTACGAGCAGTACGTC.

The chain joins TRBV6-6 to TRBJ1-2; D not certain. Trimming pared 5 bases from V and 3 bases from J, leaving 7 bases between. CDR1 and CDR2 from the germline V gene are MNHNY and SVGAGI (reference sequence). CDR3 length: 12 residues. CDR3 residues: CASSPPDYGYTF. CDR3 bases: TGTGCCAGCAGTCCGCCGGACTATGGCTACACCTTC.

This CDR3 is CASLPGNTEAFF. The CDR3 nucleotides read TGTGCCAGTCTCCCGGGGAACACTGAAGCTTTCTTT. The chain is built from TRBV7-9 and TRBJ1-1; D gene ambiguous. This CDR3 spans 12 amino acids. Germline V gives CDR1 SEHNR, CDR2 FQNEAQ (reference sequence). Between the trimmed V and J ends, which lost 9 bases and 1 base, there was a span of 9 bases.

This clonotype was recorded many times. The chain couples TRBV5-5 to TRBJ2-4, with 11 bases identical to TRBD1. This CDR3 contains 16 residues. Per germline, CDR1 SGHKS and CDR2 YYEKEE (reference sequence). Trimming cost V 4 bases and J 4 bases; bases outside gene matches: 7. CDR3 protein: CASSPRTGGGKNIQYF. For the CDR3, the DNA is TGTGCCAGCAGCCCCCGGACAGGGGGCGGGAAAAACATTCAGTACTTC. Full variable domain (rest looked up from reference TRBV5-5 and TRBJ2-4): DAGVTQSPTHLIKTRGQQVTLRCSPISGHKSVSWYQQVLGQGPQFIFQYYEKEERGRGNFPDRFSARQFPNYSSELNVNALLLGDSALYLCASSPRTGGGKNIQYFGAGTRLSVL.

This clonotype was observed a handful of times. V is TRBV19 and J is TRBJ2-1, with TRBD2 identical over 7 bases. The CDR3 is made up of 15 amino acids. After removal of 3 bases from V and 3 bases from J, the junction contained 5 bases not matched to a gene. Germline V gene lookup returns CDR1 LNHDA and CDR2 SQIVND (reference sequence). In DNA form, the CDR3 reads TGTGCCAGTAGTATTAGCGGGCCTTACTACAATGAGCAGTTCTTC. Amino acid sequence: CASSISGPYYNEQFF.

J is TRBJ2-5 and V is TRBV3-1; D gene uncertain. CDR1 is LGHDT, CDR2 YNNKEL, per germline (reference sequence). Trimming cost V 1 base and J 2 bases, with 23 bases left between them. This CDR3 has 19 residues. CDR3: CASSQAPMSNPDFQETQYF. The CDR3 DNA reads TGTGCCAGCAGCCAAGCCCCAATGTCAAATCCGGATTTTCAAGAGACCCAGTACTTC.

The sample holds a few counts of this clonotype. The chain is built from TRBV9 and TRBJ2-5, with 7 nucleotides matching TRBD2. CDR1 SGDLS and CDR2 YYNGEE come from the germline V gene. J was trimmed by 4 bases and V by 0 bases; bases with no gene match: 6. The CDR3 totals 15 residues. In nucleotides, the CDR3 is TGTGCCAGCAGCGTAGGCGGCGGGACTACAGAGACCCAGTACTTC. This encodes CASSVGGGTTETQYF.

This clonotype appeared many times. The chain couples TRBV7-2 to TRBJ1-4; D gene uncertain. V was trimmed by 1 base and J by 2 bases, leaving 11 bases between them. The CDR3 sequence is 16 residues long. Looked up from germline, CDR1 is SGHTA and CDR2 is FQGNSA. CDR3 residues: CASSLEGMGTNEKLFF. The DNA for the CDR3 is TGTGCCAGCAGCTTAGAGGGCATGGGGACTAATGAAAAACTGTTTTTT.

This chain joins TRBV28 and TRBJ1-2; D is unresolved. Germline lookup yields CDR1 MDHEN and CDR2 SYDVKM. The length of the CDR3 is 13 residues. Trimming cost V 6 bases and J 2 bases, with 10 bases left between them. The CDR3 nucleotides are TGTGCCAGCAGGCCCCGGGCGAACTATGGCTACACCTTC. Translating it yields CASRPRANYGYTF.

This clonotype was counted between two and nine times. The gene calls are TRBV7-6 and TRBJ1-2; 10 bases are shared with TRBD1. Germline CDR1 SGHVS, CDR2 FNYEAQ. This CDR3 region has 15 residues. V was pared by 5 bases and J by 3 bases, with 6 bases of the junction left unmatched. The CDR3 reads CASSARDRGYYGYTF. The CDR3 DNA is TGTGCCAGCAGCGCACGGGACAGGGGTTACTATGGCTACACCTTC. The variable domain in full, with the rest retrieved from reference TRBV7-6 and TRBJ1-2, is GAGVSQSPRYKVTKRGQDVALRCDPISGHVSLYWYRQALGQGPEFLTYFNYEAQQDKSGLPNDRFSAERPEGSISTLTIQRTEQRDSAMYRCASSARDRGYYGYTFGSGTRLTVV.

This chain joins TRBV29-1 and TRBJ1-1; D is undetermined. The CDR3 length is 12 residues. The V end was cut by 1 base, the J end by 5 bases, with 8 bases between. The germline V gene has CDR1 SQVTM and CDR2 ANQGSEA. CDR3 bases: TGCAGCGTTGAAGTTCTGGGGACTGAAGCTTTCTTT. Translating it yields CSVEVLGTEAFF.

The chain couples TRBV6-5 to TRBJ2-2; possible D gene TRBD2, 5 bases. The germline V and J ends were trimmed by 8 bases and 4 bases, with 14 bases remaining between them. This CDR3 has 14 amino acids. From germline, CDR1 is MNHEY and CDR2 SVGAGI. The CDR3 loop is CASAWITSTGELFF. For the CDR3, the DNA is TGTGCCAGCGCCTGGATAACTAGCACCGGGGAGCTGTTTTTT.

V usage is TRBV12-3 or TRBV12-4 and J usage is TRBJ2-7; 9 nucleotides match TRBD1. The CDR3 totals 14 residues. The V and J ends lost 4 bases and 5 bases, in that order; junction bases with no gene match: 6. CDR3 DNA sequence: TGTGCCAGCAGTTCGGGGACAGGGATCCACGAGCAGTACGTC. It yields the protein CASSSGTGIHEQYV.

A few counts support this clonotype. This chain links TRBV11-2 with TRBJ2-1; the D gene is possibly TRBD1 (5 bases). The germline V gene encodes CDR1 SGHAT and CDR2 FQNNGV. The germline V and J ends were trimmed by 0 bases and 2 bases, with 11 bases remaining between them. The CDR3 runs 16 residues. The CDR3 coding sequence is TGTGCCAGCAGCTTAGAGCCGACAGTTACCTACAATGAGCAGTTCTTC. It specifies CASSLEPTVTYNEQFF.